This T cell receptor beta chain was sequenced for a study of T cells in Graves' hyperthyroidism and ophthalmopathy. This clonotype was counted only a few times. From germline, CDR1 is LNHNV and CDR2 YYDKDF (reference sequence). V was clipped by 5 bases and J by 4 bases, with 11 bases between them. This CDR3 contains 14 residues. Amplified TCR beta CDR3 regions came from RNA transcripts. The HTBI primer set was used in a first-round RT-PCR of the TCR CDR3. One entry per CDR3 protein results from TCRdb running MiXCR on the multiplex PCR reads. The sample has approximately 370,000 distinct CDR3 sequences, about 17% seen once.

The chain uses TRBV15 and TRBJ2-2; the D gene could be TRBD1 or TRBD2 (5 bases each). Sequenced material: blood. The TCR originated in a woman younger than 45 with Graves' hyperthyroidism that later progressed to Graves' ophthalmopathy. DNA of the CDR3: TGTGCCACCAGCGGGGGTTCCGGCACCGGGGAGCTGTTTTTT. Its translation is CATSGGSGTGELFF. Looking up the rest from reference TRBV15 and TRBJ2-2 gives the full variable domain: DAMVIQNPRYQVTQFGKPVTLSCSQTLNHNVMYWYQQKSSQAPKLLFHYYDKDFNNEADTPDNFQSRRPNTSFCFLDIRSPGLGDTAMYLCATSGGSGTGELFFGEGSRLTVL.